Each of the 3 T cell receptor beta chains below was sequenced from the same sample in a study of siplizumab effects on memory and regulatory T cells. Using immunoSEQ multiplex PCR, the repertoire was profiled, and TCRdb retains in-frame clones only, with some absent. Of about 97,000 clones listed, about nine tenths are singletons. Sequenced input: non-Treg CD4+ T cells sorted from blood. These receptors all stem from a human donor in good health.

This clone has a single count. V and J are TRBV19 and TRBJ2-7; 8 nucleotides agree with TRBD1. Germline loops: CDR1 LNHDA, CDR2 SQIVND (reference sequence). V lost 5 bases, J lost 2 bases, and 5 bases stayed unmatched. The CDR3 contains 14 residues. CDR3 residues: CASSAGQAPYEQYF. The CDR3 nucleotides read TGTGCCAGTAGTGCGGGACAGGCCCCCTACGAGCAGTACTTC.

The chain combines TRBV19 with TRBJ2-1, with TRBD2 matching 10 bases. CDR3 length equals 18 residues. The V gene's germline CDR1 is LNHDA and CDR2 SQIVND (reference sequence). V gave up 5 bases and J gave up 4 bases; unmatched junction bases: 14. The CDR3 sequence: CASSRLAGEMPQYNEQFF. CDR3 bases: TGTGCCAGTAGTCGGCTAGCGGGAGAGATGCCACAATACAATGAGCAGTTCTTC.

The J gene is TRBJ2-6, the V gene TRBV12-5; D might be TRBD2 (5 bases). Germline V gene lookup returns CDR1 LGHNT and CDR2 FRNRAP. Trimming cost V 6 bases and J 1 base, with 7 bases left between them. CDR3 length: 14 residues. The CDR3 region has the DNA TGTGCTAGTGGCCCGGGATCTGGGGCCAACGTCCTGACTTTC. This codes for CASGPGSGANVLTF.